Reported below is one T cell receptor beta chain. What it recognizes is unknown. The CDR3 totals 15 residues. Germline V gene sequence: CDR1 LGHNA, CDR2 YNFKEQ. The V gene lost 0 bases and the J gene lost 11 bases, with 17 bases spanning the gap. This sample stems from a study of tumor-infiltrating lymphocytes in localized non-small cell lung cancer. Study findings and constraints: Recurrence-free survival showed no association with tumor T-cell fraction. Available tissue quantity limited TCR sequencing to a patient subset.

Sequencing used immunoSEQ multiplex PCR; TCRdb keeps in-frame clones, though not all of them. Among 9,500 to 15,000 clones, under 80% were seen once, and the ten largest hold 4% to 5%. The sequenced material came from lung tumor tissue. The clonotype originates from a human donor with non-small cell lung cancer. V is TRBV4-2 and J is TRBJ2-1; possible D gene TRBD2, 6 bases. The CDR3 sequence: CASSQDLRAGNKQFF. The CDR3 DNA is TGTGCCAGCAGCCAAGACCTCAGGGCGGGGAACAAGCAGTTCTTC.